This T cell receptor (beta chain) was documented in a study of patients and donors after allogeneic stem cell transplantation. This clonotype has a count of ten or more. TCRdb fed the RT-PCR reads into MiXCR, producing one record per CDR3 protein. The sample yields roughly 880,000 distinct CDR3 sequences, approximately 18% seen once. With 6 bases removed from V and 6 bases from J, the gap between germline ends came to 8 bases. The CDR3 has 12 amino acids. The receptor comes from a human donor who was either an allogeneic HSCT recipient or a stem cell or donor lymphocyte infusion donor (not recorded which). It is not recorded whose cells these are; they may come from a transplant donor. Sequenced input: blood, either unsorted or a sorted T cell fraction (not recorded which). This chain uses TRBV12-3 or TRBV12-4 with TRBJ2-2; tentative D call: TRBD1 (6 bases). The CDR3 is CASSPGAGELFF. The CDR3 DNA reads TGTGCCAGCAGCCCAGGGGCCGGGGAGCTGTTTTTT.